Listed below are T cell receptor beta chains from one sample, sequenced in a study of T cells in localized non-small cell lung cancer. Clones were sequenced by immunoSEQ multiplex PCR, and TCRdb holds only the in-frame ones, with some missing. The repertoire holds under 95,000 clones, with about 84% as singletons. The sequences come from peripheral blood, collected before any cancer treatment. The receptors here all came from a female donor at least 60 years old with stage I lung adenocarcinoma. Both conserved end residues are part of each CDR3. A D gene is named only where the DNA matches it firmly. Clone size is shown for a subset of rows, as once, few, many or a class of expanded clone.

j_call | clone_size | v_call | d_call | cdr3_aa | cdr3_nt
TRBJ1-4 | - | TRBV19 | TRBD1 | CASSIPGQGNEKLFF | TGTGCCAGTAGTATACCGGGACAGGGAAATGAAAAACTGTTTTTT
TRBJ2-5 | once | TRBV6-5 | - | CASTPSSSGWETQYF | TGTGCCAGCACTCCCTCGTCGTCAGGGTGGGAGACCCAGTACTTC
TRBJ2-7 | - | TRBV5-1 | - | CASSRSDSRYEQYF | TGCGCCAGCAGCCGTTCCGACAGTCGCTACGAGCAGTACTTC
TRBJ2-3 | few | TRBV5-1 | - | CASSGASSTDTQYF | TGCGCCAGCAGCGGGGCCTCTAGCACAGATACGCAGTATTTT
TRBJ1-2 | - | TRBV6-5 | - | CARKSGYGYTF | TGTGCCAGAAAGTCAGGGTATGGCTACACCTTC
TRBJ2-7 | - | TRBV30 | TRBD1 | CAWSLYSDRAYEQYF | TGTGCCTGGAGTCTATATTCCGACAGGGCCTACGAGCAGTACTTC
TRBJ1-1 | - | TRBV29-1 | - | CSVEGVNTEAFF | TGCAGCGTTGAGGGGGTGAACACTGAAGCTTTCTTT
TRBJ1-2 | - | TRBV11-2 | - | CASSAWDISGYTF | TGTGCCAGCAGCGCCTGGGACATTTCTGGCTACACCTTC
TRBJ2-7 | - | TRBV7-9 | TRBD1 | CASSFGQGSSYEQYF | TGTGCCAGCAGCTTCGGACAGGGAAGCTCCTACGAGCAGTACTTC
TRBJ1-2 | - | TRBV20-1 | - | CSAKGGYTF | TGCAGTGCTAAGGGCGGCTACACCTTC
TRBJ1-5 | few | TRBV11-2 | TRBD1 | CASSLSGTGQFQPQHF | TGTGCCAGCAGCTTAAGCGGGACAGGTCAGTTTCAGCCCCAGCATTTT
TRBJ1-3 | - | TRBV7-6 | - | CASSPRHGSGNTIYF | TGTGCCAGCAGCCCTCGACACGGCTCTGGAAACACCATATATTTT
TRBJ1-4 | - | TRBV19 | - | CASSIDQAAGPNEKLFF | TGTGCCAGTAGTATAGATCAAGCCGCGGGCCCGAATGAAAAACTGTTTTTT
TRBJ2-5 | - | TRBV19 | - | CASSIDIIPGAPRQETQYF | TGTGCCAGTAGTATAGATATTATTCCCGGGGCCCCTCGACAAGAGACCCAGTACTTC
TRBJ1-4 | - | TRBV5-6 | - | CASSFSTERLFF | TGTGCCAGCAGCTTTAGCACGGAGAGGCTGTTTTTT
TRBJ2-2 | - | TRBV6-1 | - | CASSATRITGELFF | TGTGCCAGCAGTGCTACAAGAATCACCGGGGAGCTGTTTTTT
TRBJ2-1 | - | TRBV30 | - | CAWSVTGTVYNEQFF | TGTGCCTGGAGTGTAACCGGGACGGTATACAATGAGCAGTTCTTC
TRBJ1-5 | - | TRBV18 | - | CASSPASANQPQHF | TGTGCCAGCTCACCGGCGTCGGCCAATCAGCCCCAGCATTTT
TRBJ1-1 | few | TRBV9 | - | CASSVSANTEAFF | TGTGCCAGCAGCGTAAGTGCGAACACTGAAGCTTTCTTT
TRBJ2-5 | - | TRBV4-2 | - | CASSGREWETQYF | TGTGCCAGCAGCGGCAGGGAGTGGGAGACCCAGTACTTC